Below, one T cell receptor beta chain is given with its context. The data were obtained in a study of blood T cell repertoires in COVID-19. Trimming left V 0 bases short and J 3 bases short, with 11 bases between. Germline lookup yields CDR1 MNHEY and CDR2 SVGAGI. This CDR3 region has 15 residues. Some clones are missing from TCRdb's copy, which holds only in-frame ones; the method was immunoSEQ multiplex PCR. The sample has 180,000 or so clones, about nine tenths seen once. The sequencing input was peripheral blood. This chain links TRBV6-5 with TRBJ1-1; possible D gene TRBD1, 5 bases. The receptor comes from a young man with active or convalescent COVID-19. CDR3 protein: CASSYSRGGDTEAFF. CDR3 DNA: TGTGCCAGCAGTTACTCTCGGGGAGGGGACACTGAAGCTTTCTTT.